This T cell receptor beta chain was sequenced for a study of shared clonotypes between healthy human individuals. Here immunoSEQ multiplex PCR was the method, and the copy in TCRdb shows in-frame clones only, minus some. The sample contains about 2 million clones, about 95% of which appear only once. The naive CD8 fraction comprised CD45RO-negative cells positively selected for CCR7 and excluded terminally differentiated effector memory CD45RA+ cells. All donors qualified as healthy HIV-negative adults and had experienced no recent acute infections or vaccinations. Notes on this clone: What it binds is not known. Other DNA sequences from this sample encode an identical CDR3 as well.

Germline V gives CDR1 LNHDA, CDR2 SQIVND (reference sequence). The CDR3 length is 11 residues. Between the trimmed V and J ends, which lost 1 base and 7 bases, there was a span of 1 base. Overall study results and limits: Although depth was large, rarefaction showed that sequencing of the sorted subsets was incomplete.

The sequence came from a man aged 18 to 30 in good health. The chain employs TRBV19 and TRBJ2-2; D unresolved. What was sequenced was naive CD8+ T cells sorted from blood. The CDR3 loop reads CASSIGGELFF. CDR3 sequence (DNA): TGTGCCAGTAGTATAGGCGGGGAGCTGTTTTTT.